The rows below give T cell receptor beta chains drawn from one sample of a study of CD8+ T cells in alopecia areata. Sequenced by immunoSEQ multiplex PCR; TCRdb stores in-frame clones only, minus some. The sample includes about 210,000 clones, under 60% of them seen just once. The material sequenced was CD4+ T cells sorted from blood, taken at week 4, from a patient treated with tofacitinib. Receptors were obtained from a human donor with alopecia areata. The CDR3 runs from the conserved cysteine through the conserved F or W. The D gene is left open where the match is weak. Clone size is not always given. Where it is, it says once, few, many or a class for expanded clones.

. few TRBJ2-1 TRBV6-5 CASSSFRGTPEQFF TGTGCCAGCAGTTCCTTTCGCGGGACACCAGAGCAGTTCTTC
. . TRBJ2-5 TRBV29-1 CSVEDRHRETQYF TGCAGCGTTGAAGATCGACATCGAGAGACCCAGTACTTC
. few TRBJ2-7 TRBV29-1 CSARDPIRDEQYF TGCAGCGCACGAGACCCGATCCGGGACGAGCAGTACTTC
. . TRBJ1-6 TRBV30 CAWNPLGVTFHF TGTGCCTGGAACCCTCTCGGGGTAACCTTCCACTTT
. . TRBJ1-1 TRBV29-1 CSGERMNTEAFF TGCAGCGGGGAACGGATGAACACTGAAGCTTTCTTT
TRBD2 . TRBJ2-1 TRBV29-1 CSVGGGVHNEQFF TGCAGCGTTGGCGGGGGGGTCCACAATGAGCAGTTCTTC
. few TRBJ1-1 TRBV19 CASSLGWGLEAFF TGTGCCAGTAGCCTCGGTTGGGGTCTGGAAGCTTTCTTT
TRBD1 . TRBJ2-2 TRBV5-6 CASNSVTGGSGELFF TGTGCCAGCAACTCAGTGACAGGGGGCAGCGGGGAGCTGTTTTTT
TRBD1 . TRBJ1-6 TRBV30 CAWTGTGQSPLHF TGTGCCTGGACCGGGACAGGGCAATCACCCCTCCACTTT
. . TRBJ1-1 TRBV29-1 CSVVGRVGHTEAFF TGCAGCGTTGTCGGCAGGGTGGGACACACTGAAGCTTTCTTT
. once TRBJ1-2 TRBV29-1 CSVDGGPNYGYTF TGCAGCGTTGACGGGGGTCCCAACTATGGCTACACCTTC
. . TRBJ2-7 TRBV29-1 CSVAPTLLAEQYF TGCAGCGTTGCCCCTACCCTACTAGCAGAGCAGTACTTC
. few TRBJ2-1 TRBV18 CASSPLGQGGGNEQFF TGTGCCAGCTCACCACTTGGCCAGGGGGGTGGCAATGAGCAGTTCTTC
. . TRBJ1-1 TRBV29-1 CSVAGFMTEAFF TGCAGCGTTGCTGGGTTTATGACTGAAGCTTTCTTT
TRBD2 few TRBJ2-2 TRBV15 CATSRAGGPGTGELFF TGTGCCACCAGCAGAGCGGGGGGGCCGGGCACCGGGGAGCTGTTTTTT
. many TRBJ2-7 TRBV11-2 CATAGQLPYEQYF TGTGCGACGGCGGGACAGCTTCCCTACGAGCAGTACTTC
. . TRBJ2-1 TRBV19 CASSSRVDEQFF TGTGCCAGTAGTTCCAGGGTGGATGAGCAGTTCTTC
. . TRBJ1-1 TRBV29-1 CSVGENTEAFF TGCAGCGTTGGGGAGAACACTGAAGCTTTCTTT
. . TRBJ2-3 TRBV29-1 CSVVYEVKSTDTQYF TGCAGCGTTGTCTATGAGGTAAAAAGCACAGATACGCAGTATTTT
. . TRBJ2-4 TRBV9 CASSVATEGHFQYF TGTGCCAGCAGCGTAGCTACGGAGGGACACTTTCAGTACTTC
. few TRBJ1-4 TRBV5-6 CASSRGRQEKLFF TGTGCCAGCAGCCGGGGACGACAGGAAAAACTGTTTTTT
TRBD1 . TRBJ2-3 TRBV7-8 CASSIRPRTGVADTQYF TGTGCCAGCAGCATACGACCTAGGACAGGGGTCGCAGATACGCAGTATTTT
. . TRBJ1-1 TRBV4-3 CASSQDTGIGTEAFF TGCGCCAGCAGCCAAGATACAGGGATTGGCACTGAAGCTTTCTTT
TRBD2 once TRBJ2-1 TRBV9 CASSKGSGLVSNEQFF TGTGCCAGCAGCAAAGGTTCCGGACTAGTCAGCAATGAGCAGTTCTTC
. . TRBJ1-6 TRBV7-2 CASSLGQVGSPLHF TGTGCCAGCAGCTTGGGACAAGTGGGGTCACCCCTCCACTTT
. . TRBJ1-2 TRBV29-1 CSVEDQGLGYGYTF TGCAGCGTTGAAGACCAAGGTCTGGGCTATGGCTACACCTTC
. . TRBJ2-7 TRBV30 CAWSEDSFSEQYF TGTGCCTGGAGTGAGGACAGTTTTTCCGAGCAGTACTTC
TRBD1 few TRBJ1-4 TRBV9 CASSAGQAGNEKLFF TGTGCCAGCAGCGCCGGACAGGCAGGGAATGAAAAACTGTTTTTT
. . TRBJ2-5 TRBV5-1 CASTSLAQEETQYF TGCGCCAGCACCTCACTAGCTCAGGAGGAGACCCAGTACTTC
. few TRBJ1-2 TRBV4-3 CASSPVKNREEGYTF TGCGCCAGCAGCCCGGTAAAGAACAGGGAGGAAGGCTACACCTTC